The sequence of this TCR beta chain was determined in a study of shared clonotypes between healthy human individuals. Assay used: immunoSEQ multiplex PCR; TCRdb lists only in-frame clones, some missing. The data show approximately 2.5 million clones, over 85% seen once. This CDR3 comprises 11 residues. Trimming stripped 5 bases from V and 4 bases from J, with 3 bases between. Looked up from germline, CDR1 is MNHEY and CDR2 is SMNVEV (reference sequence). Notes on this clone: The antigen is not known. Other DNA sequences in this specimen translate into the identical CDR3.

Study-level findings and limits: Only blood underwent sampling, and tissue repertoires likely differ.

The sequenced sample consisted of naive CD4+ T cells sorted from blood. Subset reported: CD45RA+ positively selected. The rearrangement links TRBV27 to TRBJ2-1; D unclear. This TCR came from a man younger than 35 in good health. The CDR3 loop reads CASSAYNEQFF. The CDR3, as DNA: TGTGCCAGCAGTGCATACAATGAGCAGTTCTTC.